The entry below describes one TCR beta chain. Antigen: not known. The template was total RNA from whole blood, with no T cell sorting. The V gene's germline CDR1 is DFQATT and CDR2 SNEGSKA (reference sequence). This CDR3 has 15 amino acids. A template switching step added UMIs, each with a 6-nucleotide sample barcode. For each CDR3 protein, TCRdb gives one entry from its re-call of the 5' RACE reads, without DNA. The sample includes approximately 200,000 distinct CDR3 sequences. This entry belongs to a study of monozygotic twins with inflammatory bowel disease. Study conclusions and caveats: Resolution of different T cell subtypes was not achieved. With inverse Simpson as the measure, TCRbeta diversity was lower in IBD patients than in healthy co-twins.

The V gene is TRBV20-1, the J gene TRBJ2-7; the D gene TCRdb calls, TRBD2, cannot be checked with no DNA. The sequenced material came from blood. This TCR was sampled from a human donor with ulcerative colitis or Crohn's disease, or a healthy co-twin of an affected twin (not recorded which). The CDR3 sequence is CSAREMTSGSYEQYF.